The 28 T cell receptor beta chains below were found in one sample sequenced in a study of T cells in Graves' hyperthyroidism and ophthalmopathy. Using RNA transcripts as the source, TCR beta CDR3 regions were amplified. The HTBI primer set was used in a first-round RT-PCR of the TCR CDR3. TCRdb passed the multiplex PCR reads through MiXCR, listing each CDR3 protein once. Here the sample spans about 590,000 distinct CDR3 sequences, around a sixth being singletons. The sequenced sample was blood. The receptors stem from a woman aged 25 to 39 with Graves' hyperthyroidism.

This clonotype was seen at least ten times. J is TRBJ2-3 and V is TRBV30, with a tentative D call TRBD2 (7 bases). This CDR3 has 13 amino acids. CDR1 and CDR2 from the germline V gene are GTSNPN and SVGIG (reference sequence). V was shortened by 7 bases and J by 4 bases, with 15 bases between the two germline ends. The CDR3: CASTEGGPDTQYF. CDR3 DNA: TGTGCCTCCACGGAGGGGGGGCCAGATACGCAGTATTTT.

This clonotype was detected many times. DNA for the CDR3: TGTGCCTTGGGTTCGCCCCAGGTAAAAAGGACCTTCGGGGACAGGGAAAAGACAGATACGCAGTATTTT. Its translation: CALGSPQVKRTFGDREKTDTQYF. This chain joins TRBV6-1 and TRBJ2-3; 9 nucleotides align to TRBD1. The CDR3 runs 23 residues. V dropped 11 bases and J dropped 3; count of bases not matched to a gene: 36. The germline V gene has CDR1 MNHNS and CDR2 SASEGT.

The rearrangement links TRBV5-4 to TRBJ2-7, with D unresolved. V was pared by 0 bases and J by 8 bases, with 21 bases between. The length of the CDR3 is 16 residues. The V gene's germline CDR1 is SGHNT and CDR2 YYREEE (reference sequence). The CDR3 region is CASSLESQVPSRQQYF. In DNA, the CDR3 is TGTGCCAGCAGCTTGGAGTCTCAGGTCCCATCACGTCAGCAGTACTTC.

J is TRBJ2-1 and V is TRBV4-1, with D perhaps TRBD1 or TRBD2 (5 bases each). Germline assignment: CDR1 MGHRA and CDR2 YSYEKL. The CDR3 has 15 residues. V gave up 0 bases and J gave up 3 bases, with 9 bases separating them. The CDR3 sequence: CASSQDGTVYNEQFF. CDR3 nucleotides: TGCGCCAGCAGCCAAGATGGGACGGTCTACAATGAGCAGTTCTTC.

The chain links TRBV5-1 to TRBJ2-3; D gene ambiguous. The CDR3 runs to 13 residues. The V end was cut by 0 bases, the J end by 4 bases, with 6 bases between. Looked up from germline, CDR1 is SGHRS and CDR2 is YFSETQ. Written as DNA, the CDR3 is TGCGCCAGCAGCTTGGATCAGCCAGATACGCAGTATTTT. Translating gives CASSLDQPDTQYF. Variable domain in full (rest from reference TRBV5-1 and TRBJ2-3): KAGVTQTPRYLIKTRGQQVTLSCSPISGHRSVSWYQQTPGQGLQFLFEYFSETQRNKGNFPGRFSGRQFSNSRSEMNVSTLELGDSALYLCASSLDQPDTQYFGPGTRLTVL.

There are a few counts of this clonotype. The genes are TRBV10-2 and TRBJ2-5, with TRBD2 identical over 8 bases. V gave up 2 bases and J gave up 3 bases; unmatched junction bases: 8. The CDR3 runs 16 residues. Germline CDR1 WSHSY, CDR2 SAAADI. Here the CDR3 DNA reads TGCGCCAGCAGTGAGGCGGAACTAGCGGAAAAAGAGACCCAGTACTTC. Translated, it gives CASSEAELAEKETQYF.

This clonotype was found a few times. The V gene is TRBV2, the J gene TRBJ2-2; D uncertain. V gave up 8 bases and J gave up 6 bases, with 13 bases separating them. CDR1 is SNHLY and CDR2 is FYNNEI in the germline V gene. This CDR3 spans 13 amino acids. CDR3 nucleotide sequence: TGTGCCAGCGCGCCGTCGGAGTCCGGGGAGCTGTTTTTT. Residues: CASAPSESGELFF.

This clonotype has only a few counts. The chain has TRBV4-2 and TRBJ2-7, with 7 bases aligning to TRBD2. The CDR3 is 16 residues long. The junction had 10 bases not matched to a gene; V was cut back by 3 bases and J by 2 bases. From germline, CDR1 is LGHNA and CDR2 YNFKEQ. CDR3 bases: TGTGCCAGCAGCCATGACAGCGAGAGCGGGACCTACGAGCAGTACTTC. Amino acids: CASSHDSESGTYEQYF.

The CDR3 nucleotides are TGTGCCAGTAGTAAACTTGACGGTTCCGGCAATCAGCCCCAGCATTTT. Protein: CASSKLDGSGNQPQHF. The J gene is TRBJ1-5, the V gene TRBV19; D gene ambiguous. This CDR3 comprises 16 residues. Trimming shortened V by 4 bases and J by 2 bases, and 15 bases separated the two germline ends. Germline-derived CDR1 and CDR2 are LNHDA and SQIVND (reference sequence).

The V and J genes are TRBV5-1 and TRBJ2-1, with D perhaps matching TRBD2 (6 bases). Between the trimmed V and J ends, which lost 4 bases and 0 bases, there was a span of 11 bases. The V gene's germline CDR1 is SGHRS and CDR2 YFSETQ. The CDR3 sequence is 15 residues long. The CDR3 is CASSETSYSYNEQFF. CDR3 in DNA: TGCGCCAGCAGCGAAACTAGCTACTCCTACAATGAGCAGTTCTTC.

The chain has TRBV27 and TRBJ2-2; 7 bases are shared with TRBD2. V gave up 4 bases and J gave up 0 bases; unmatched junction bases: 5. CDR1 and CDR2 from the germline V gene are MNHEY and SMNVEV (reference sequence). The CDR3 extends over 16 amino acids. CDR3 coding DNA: TGTGCCAGCAGTTGGGTGGGGGGGGCGAACACCGGGGAGCTGTTTTTT. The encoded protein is CASSWVGGANTGELFF.

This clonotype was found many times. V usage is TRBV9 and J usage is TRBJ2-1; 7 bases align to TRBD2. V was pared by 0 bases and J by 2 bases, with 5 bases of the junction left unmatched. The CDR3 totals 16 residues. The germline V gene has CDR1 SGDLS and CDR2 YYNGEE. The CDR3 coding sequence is TGTGCCAGCAGCGTAGACCGGACTAGGCCCTACAATGAGCAGTTCTTC. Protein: CASSVDRTRPYNEQFF.

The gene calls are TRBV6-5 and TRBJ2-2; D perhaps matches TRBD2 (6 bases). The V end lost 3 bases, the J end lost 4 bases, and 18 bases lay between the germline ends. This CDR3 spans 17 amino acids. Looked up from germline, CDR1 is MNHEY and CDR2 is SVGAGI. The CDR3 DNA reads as TGTGCCAGCAGTTATCGACTAGTCGGGCGGTCCACCGGGGAGCTGTTTTTT. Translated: CASSYRLVGRSTGELFF.

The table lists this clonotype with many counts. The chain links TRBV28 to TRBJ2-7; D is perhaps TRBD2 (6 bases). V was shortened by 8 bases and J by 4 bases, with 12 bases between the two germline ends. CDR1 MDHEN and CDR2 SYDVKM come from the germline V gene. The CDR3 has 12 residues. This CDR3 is CASVSGGYEQYF. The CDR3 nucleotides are TGTGCCAGCGTGAGTGGGGGGTACGAGCAGTACTTC.

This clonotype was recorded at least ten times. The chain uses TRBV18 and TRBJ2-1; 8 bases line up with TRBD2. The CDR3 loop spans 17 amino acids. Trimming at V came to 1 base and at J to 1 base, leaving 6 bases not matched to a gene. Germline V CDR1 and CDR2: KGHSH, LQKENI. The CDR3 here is CASSPRERESSYNEQFF. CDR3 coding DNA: TGTGCCAGCTCACCACGGGAGCGGGAGAGTTCCTACAATGAGCAGTTCTTC.

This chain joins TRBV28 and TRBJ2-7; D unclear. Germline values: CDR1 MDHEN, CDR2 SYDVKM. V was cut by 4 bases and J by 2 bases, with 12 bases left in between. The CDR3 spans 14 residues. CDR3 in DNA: TGTGCCAGCAGTTATTCCCGCTTGACCTACGAGCAGTACTTC. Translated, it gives CASSYSRLTYEQYF.

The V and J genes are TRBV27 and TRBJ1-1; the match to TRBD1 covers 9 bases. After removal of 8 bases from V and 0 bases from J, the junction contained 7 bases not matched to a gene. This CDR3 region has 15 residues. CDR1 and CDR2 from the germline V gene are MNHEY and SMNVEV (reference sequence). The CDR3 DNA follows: TGTGCCAGCGGTCAACGGACAGGGGTGAACACTGAAGCTTTCTTT. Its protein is CASGQRTGVNTEAFF.

CDR3 amino acids: CASSQLGTGGLDEKLFF. The CDR3, as DNA: TGTGCCAGCAGCCAATTGGGAACAGGGGGCTTGGATGAAAAACTGTTTTTT. The J gene is TRBJ1-4, the V gene TRBV14; TRBD1 matches 9 bases. Germline CDR1 is SGHDN and CDR2 is FVKESK. The CDR3 extends over 17 amino acids. Losses at the gene ends were 2 bases for V and 6 bases for J; bases not matched to a gene: 10.

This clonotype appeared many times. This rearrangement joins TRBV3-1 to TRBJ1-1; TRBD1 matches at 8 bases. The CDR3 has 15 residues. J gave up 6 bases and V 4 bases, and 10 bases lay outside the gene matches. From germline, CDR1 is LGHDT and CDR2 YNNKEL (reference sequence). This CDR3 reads CASSPGTGPSAEAFF. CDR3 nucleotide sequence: TGTGCCAGCAGCCCCGGGACAGGCCCTTCCGCTGAAGCTTTCTTT. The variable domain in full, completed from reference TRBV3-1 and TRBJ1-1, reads DTAVSQTPKYLVTQMGNDKSIKCEQNLGHDTMYWYKQDSKKFLKIMFSYNNKELIINETVPNRFSPKSPDKAHLNLHINSLELGDSAVYFCASSPGTGPSAEAFFGQGTRLTVV.

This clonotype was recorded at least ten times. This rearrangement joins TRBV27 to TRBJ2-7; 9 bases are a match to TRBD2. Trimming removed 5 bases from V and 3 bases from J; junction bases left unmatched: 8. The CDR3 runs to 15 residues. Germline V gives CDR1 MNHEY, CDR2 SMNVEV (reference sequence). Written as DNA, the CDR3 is TGTGCCAGCAGTCTCCGTATTAGCGGGGGCTACGAGCAGTACTTC. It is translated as CASSLRISGGYEQYF.

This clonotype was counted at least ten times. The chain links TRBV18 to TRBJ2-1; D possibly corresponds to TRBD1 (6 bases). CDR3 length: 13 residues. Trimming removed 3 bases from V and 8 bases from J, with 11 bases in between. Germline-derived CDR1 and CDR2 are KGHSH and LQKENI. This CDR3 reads CASSPQGNDEQFF. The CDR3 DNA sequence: TGTGCCAGCTCACCGCAGGGGAACGATGAGCAGTTCTTC.

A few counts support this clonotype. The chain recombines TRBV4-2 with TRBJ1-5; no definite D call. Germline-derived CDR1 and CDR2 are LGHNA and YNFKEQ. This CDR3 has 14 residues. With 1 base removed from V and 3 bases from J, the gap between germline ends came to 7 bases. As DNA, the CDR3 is TGTGCCAGCAGCCAAGGCACTACCAATCAGCCCCAGCATTTT. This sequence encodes CASSQGTTNQPQHF.

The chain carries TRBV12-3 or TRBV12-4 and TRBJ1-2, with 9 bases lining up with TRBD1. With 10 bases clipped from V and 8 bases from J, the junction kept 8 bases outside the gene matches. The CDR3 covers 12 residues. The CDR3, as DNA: TGTGCCATCGCCGGGACAGGGCGAGGCTACACCTTC. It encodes CAIAGTGRGYTF.

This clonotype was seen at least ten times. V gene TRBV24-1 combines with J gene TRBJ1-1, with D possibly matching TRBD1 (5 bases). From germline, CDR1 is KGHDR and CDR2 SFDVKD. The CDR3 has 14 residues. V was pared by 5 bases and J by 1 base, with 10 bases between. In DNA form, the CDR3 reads TGTGCCACCAGTGGGCAGGGAAGGAACACTGAAGCTTTCTTT. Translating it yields CATSGQGRNTEAFF.

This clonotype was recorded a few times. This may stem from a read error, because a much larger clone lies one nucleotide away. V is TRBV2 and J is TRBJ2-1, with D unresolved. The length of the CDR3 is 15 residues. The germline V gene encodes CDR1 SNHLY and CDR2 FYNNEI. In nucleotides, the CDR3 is TGTGCCAGCAGTGAAGCAGGACGCACCTACAATGAGCAGTCCTTC. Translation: CASSEAGRTYNEQSF.

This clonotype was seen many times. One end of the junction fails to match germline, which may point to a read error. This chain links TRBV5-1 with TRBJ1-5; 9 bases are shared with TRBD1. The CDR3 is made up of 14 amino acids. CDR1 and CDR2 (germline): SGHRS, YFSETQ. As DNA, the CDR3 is TGTGCCAGCAGCCTGGGACAGGGCGATCAGCCCCAGCATTTT. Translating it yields CASSLGQGDQPQHF.

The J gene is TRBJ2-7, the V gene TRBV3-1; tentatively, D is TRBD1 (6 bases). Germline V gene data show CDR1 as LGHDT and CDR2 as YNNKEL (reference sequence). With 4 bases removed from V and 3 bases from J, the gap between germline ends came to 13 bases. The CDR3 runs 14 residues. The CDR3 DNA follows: TGTGCCAGCAGCCTTACTAGGGGGAGCTACGAGCAGTACTTC. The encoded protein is CASSLTRGSYEQYF.

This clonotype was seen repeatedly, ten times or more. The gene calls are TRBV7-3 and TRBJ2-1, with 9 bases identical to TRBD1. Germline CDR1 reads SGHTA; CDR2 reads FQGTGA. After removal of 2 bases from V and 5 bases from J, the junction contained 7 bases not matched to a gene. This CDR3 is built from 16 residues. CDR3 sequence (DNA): TGTGCCAGCAGCTTACTTCCCGGACAGGGGAACAATGAGCAGTTCTTC. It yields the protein CASSLLPGQGNNEQFF.